The 11 T cell receptor beta chains below come from one sample, sequenced in a study of sequential checkpoint blockade in melanoma. Treatment of the sample: randomized to nivolumab then ipilimumab (arm A) or the reverse (arm B). Libraries were prepared by immunoSEQ multiplex PCR; TCRdb keeps only in-frame clonotypes and omits some of them. In the table there are about 4,800 clones, almost 80% of which are singletons. The sample in question was CD8+ T cells sorted from blood (inferred from file names), obtained from a patient given nivolumab and ipilimumab in sequence. These receptors all come from a human donor with melanoma.

The V gene is TRBV28, the J gene TRBJ2-7; 9 positions match TRBD2. The CDR3 contains 14 residues. V lost 2 bases and J lost 4; bases outside the gene matches: 3. Germline V gives CDR1 MDHEN, CDR2 SYDVKM. CDR3 in amino acids: CASSLAGGAYEQYF. DNA for the CDR3: TGTGCCAGCAGTTTAGCGGGGGGGGCTTACGAGCAGTACTTC.

The gene calls are TRBV29-1 and TRBJ2-5, with TRBD1 matching over 7 bases. Matching the DNA end better, TRBJ2-7 makes the J call doubtful. The V gene's germline CDR1 is SQVTM and CDR2 ANQGSEA. This CDR3 has 13 amino acids. CDR3 sequence: CSVEAGQPYEQYF. The DNA for the CDR3 is TGCAGCGTTGAAGCGGGACAGCCCTACGAGCAGTACTTC.

In its sample, this clone was seen once. The chain joins TRBV4-2 to TRBJ2-5; D is ambiguous. The J call is in doubt because the DNA end fits TRBJ2-7 better. In germline, CDR1 is LGHNA, CDR2 YNFKEQ. The CDR3 covers 15 residues. CDR3 sequence reads: CASSQERSHGYEQYF. The DNA of the CDR3 is TGTGCCAGCAGCCAAGAACGGAGCCACGGCTACGAGCAGTACTTC.

The gene calls are TRBV15 and TRBJ1-3; the match to TRBD1 covers 7 bases. The V gene's germline CDR1 is LNHNV and CDR2 YYDKDF (reference sequence). With V trimmed by 5 bases and J by 0 bases, 10 bases remained unmatched. The CDR3 extends over 17 amino acids. CDR3 nucleotides: TGTGCCACCAGCGTCCGGACAGGCCCTAGCTCTGGAAACACCATATATTTT. Encoded protein: CATSVRTGPSSGNTIYF.

The chain recombines TRBV4-3 with TRBJ1-1; 8 positions match TRBD1. Germline trimming cut 0 bases from V and 6 bases from J; bases unmatched to any gene: 27. Germline CDR1 and CDR2: LGHNA and YSLEER. The CDR3 loop spans 22 amino acids. CDR3 loop: CASSQEYLGARGLFLEVPEAFF. CDR3 nucleotide sequence: TGCGCCAGCAGCCAAGAGTATCTGGGGGCCAGGGGGCTATTTTTGGAGGTACCTGAAGCTTTCTTT.

The chain is built from TRBV2 and TRBJ2-5; 8 bases line up with TRBD1. TRBJ2-7 explains the end of the DNA better; the J call may be wrong. The germline V gene encodes CDR1 SNHLY and CDR2 FYNNEI. The length of the CDR3 is 13 residues. CDR3: CASETGVSYEQYF. The CDR3 DNA reads as TGTGCCAGCGAGACAGGGGTCTCCTACGAGCAGTACTTC.

This chain links TRBV27 with TRBJ2-2; 9 bases are shared with TRBD2. V gave up 4 bases and J gave up 1 base; unmatched junction bases: 1. The CDR3 contains 15 residues. Germline V gives CDR1 MNHEY, CDR2 SMNVEV (reference sequence). Here the CDR3 DNA reads TGTGCCAGCAGTTCGACTAGCGGGAACACCGGGGAGCTGTTTTTT. Translation: CASSSTSGNTGELFF.

J is TRBJ1-1 and V is TRBV5-6; D possibly corresponds to TRBD1 (5 bases). V was pared by 8 bases and J by 6 bases, with 17 bases between. Germline CDR1 is SGHDT and CDR2 is YYEEEE. The CDR3 has 13 amino acids. CDR3 sequence: CASHITEGAEAFF. The CDR3 coding sequence is TGTGCCAGTCATATTACAGAAGGGGCTGAAGCTTTCTTT.

V is TRBV2 and J is TRBJ1-1, with D maybe TRBD1 (6 bases). Germline values: CDR1 SNHLY, CDR2 FYNNEI. V was pared by 6 bases and J by 8 bases, with 10 bases between. CDR3 length equals 11 residues. This CDR3 reads CASRYGTEAFF. The CDR3 DNA reads as TGTGCCAGCAGGTACGGGACAGAAGCTTTCTTT. The variable domain in full, with the rest retrieved from reference TRBV2 and TRBJ1-1, is EPEVTQTPSHQVTQMGQEVILRCVPISNHLYFYWYRQILGQKVEFLVSFYNNEISEKSEIFDDQFSVERPDGSNFTLKIRSTKLEDSAMYFCASRYGTEAFFGQGTRLTVV.

V gene TRBV7-2 combines with J gene TRBJ2-4; no reliable D call. The CDR3 is 16 amino acids. Trimming removed 1 base from V and 7 bases from J, with 17 bases in between. The germline V gene has CDR1 SGHTA and CDR2 FQGNSA. CDR3 in DNA: TGTGCCAGCAGCTTAGGAGTCAGTCCCCCGACTAACATTCAGTACTTC. Protein: CASSLGVSPPTNIQYF.

The V call is TRBV6-5, the J call TRBJ1-1; TRBD1 matches at 8 bases. Trimming took 2 bases from V and 5 from J; bases not matched to a gene: 7. CDR1 and CDR2 from the germline V gene are MNHEY and SVGAGI. CDR3 length: 15 amino acids. For the CDR3, the DNA is TGTGCCAGCAGTTACACCAGGACAGGGAGGACTGAAGCTTTCTTT. This gives the protein CASSYTRTGRTEAFF.